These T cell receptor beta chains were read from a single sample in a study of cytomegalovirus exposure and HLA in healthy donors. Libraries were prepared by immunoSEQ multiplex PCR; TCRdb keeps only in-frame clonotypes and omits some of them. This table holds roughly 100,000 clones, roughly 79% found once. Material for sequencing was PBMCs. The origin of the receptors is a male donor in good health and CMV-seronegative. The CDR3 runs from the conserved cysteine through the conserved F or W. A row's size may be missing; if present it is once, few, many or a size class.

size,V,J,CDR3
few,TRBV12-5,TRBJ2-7,CASVPGGVGFAEQYF
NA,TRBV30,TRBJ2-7,CAWARQGVHIYEQYF
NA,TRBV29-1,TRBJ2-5,CSVRLAGETQYF
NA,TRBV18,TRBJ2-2,CASSPLGTSGRYSTGELFF
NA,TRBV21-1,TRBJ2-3,CASSKATSGLRTDTQYF
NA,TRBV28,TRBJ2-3,CASSTWGVSRSTDTQYF
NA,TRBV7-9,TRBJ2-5,CASSLGAGGGETQYF
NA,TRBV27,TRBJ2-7,CASSLTGGPYEQYF
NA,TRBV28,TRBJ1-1,CASSTGNTEAFF
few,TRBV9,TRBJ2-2,CASSRRQGANPGELFF
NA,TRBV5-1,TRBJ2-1,CASKLAGESYNEQFF
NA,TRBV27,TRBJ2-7,CASSPFVDRVGEQYF
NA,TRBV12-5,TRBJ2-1,CASGLRLAGVSYNEQFF
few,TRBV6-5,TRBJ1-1,CASRRGFIVNTEAFF
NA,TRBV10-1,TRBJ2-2,CASSESRAGGKLFF
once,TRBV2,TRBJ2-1,CASSLSNEQFF
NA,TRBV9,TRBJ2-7,CASSSGQGPYEQYF
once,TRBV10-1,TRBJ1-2,CASSPRGNYGYTF
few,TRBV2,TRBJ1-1,CASRQDSNTEAFF
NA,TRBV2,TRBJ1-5,CASGGEGDQPQHF
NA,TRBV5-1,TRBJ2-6,CASRRLVDSGRSGANVLTF
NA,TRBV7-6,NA,CASSGAGTASYEQYF
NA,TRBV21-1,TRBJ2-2,CASSKVGPGLAGGPVAGELFF
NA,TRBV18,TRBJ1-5,CASSPGQSNQPQHF
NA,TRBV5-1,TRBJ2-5,CASSLATTQETQYF
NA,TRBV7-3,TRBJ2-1,CASSFTGGPRGYEQFF
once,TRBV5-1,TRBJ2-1,CASSLGGSSGRAEQFF
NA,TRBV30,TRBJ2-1,CAWSRGGVNEQFF
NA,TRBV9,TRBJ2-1,CASSVVETGYYNEQFF
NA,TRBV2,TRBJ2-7,CASRRERPRSSYEQYF
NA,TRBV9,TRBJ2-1,CASSDSPGANEQFF
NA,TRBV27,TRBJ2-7,CASSNLAGGFYEQYF
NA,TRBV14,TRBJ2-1,CASSHLARAYNEQFF
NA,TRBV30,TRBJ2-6,CAWSRQLLGANVLTF
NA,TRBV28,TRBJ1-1,CASSSLTGARRVFF
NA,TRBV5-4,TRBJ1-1,CASSGLVSKAFF
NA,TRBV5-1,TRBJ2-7,CASSHSRGPNNEQYF
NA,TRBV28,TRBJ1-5,CASSFYLEDQPQHF
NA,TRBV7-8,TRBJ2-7,CASSPNYEQYF
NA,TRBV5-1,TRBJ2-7,CASSLGPGDPYEQYF
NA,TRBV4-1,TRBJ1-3,CASSHGWQGGSGNTIYF
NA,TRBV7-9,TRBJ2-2,CASSLFALAERGTGELFF